This T cell receptor beta chain was identified during a study of blood T cell repertoires in COVID-19 (TCRdb year 2020). At the level of the whole study: Samples from collaborators originated in the United States, Italy and Spain and spanned both the acute and convalescent phases of COVID-19. The prospective study material was composed of cDNA or gDNA derived from T cells, B-cell-depleted T cells, or PBMCs. A freely available public database, intended as a resource for researchers studying the immune response to SARS-CoV-2, is where the repertoires were released. Nearly every sample came with metadata listing a de-identified subject ID, COVID-19 status, age in years and sex. The dataset comprised deeply sampled blood TCRbeta repertoires from subjects exposed to, actively infected with, or recovered from COVID-19. Where available, HLA class I and class II types were obtained from metadata supplied by the sample provider rather than from assay-based typing. The samples were drawn from two sources: the first 160 participants of the ongoing ImmuneRACE study, and fewer than 1,500 subjects contributed by 6 global collaborators. On the study overall, not on this receptor specifically: The amount of clinical and demographic metadata varied by source and participant and was provided uncurated.

Participants in the prospective study were aged roughly 18 to 100 years, lived in 20 to 25 United States geographic areas, and enrolled through a virtual design. In the prospective study, cohorts were assigned on the basis of participant-reported clinical history obtained from a screening survey and a study questionnaire. In the prospective study, whole blood, serum and a nasopharyngeal or oropharyngeal swab were collected from each participant by mobile phlebotomists. Additional blood draws and questionnaires over an approximately 2-month period could optionally be provided by prospective study participants. Before DNA extraction, prospective study blood samples were shipped either frozen or at room temperature. As concerns this clone: The antigen this receptor binds is unknown. It has no much larger one-base neighbor in the sample; base qualities were not kept.

TCRbeta CDR3 regions were amplified from genomic DNA by means of the immunoSEQ Assay, a bias-controlled multiplex PCR. The paper's data handling went like this. The number of nucleated cells in each sample was estimated by amplification of reference gene primers within the assay. To quantify the absolute abundance of each unique TCRbeta CDR3 rearrangement, sequence reads were collapsed and filtered. Productive Simpson clonality was computed per sample as the square root of Simpson's diversity index over productive rearrangements. TCRdb took over this immuneACCESS table, retaining in-frame rearrangements with V and J assigned. Such tables are incomplete; in checked studies, under half of the missing clones stem from an unresolved V gene, and the remainder is unexplained. From that table come the V and J calls and clone size; the DNA was used to work out D and trimming. This sample is represented by more than 200,000 clones; 75% to 90% of them were singletons. Of the sample, around 6% falls within the top ten clones.

The receptor's source is a woman aged 25 to 45 with acute COVID-19. Sequences were obtained from PBMCs or T cells enriched from blood (not recorded which).

The nucleotide sequence reads TGCAGCGTTGAAGATCGGTCTCAAGAGACCCAGTACTTC. The encoded protein is CSVEDRSQETQYF. The chain couples TRBV29-1 to TRBJ2-5; the D gene assignment is ambiguous. The trim is 0 bases for V and 2 bases for J, with a gap of 7 bases between the germline ends. CDR1 SQVTM and CDR2 ANQGSEA are derived from the germline V gene. The CDR3, cysteine through phenylalanine, is 13 amino acids long. Only the CDR3 region is kept as DNA, spanning 39 bases read in frame from base 1. Reference TRBV29-1 and TRBJ2-5 proteins supply the regions before and after the CDR3; the full variable domain is: SAVISQKPSRDICQRGTSLTIQCQVDSQVTMMFWYRQQPGQSLTLIATANQGSEATYESGFVIDKFPISRPNLTFSTLTVSNMSPEDSSIYLCSVEDRSQETQYFGPGTRLLVL.